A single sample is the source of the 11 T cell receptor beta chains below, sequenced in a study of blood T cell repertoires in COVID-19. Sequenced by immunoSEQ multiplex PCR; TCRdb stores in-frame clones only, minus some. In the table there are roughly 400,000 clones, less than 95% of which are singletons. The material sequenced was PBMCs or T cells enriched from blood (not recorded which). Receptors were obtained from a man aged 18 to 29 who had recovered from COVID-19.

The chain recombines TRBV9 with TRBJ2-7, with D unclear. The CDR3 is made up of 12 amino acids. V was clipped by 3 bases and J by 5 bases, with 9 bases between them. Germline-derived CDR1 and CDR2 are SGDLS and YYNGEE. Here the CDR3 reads CASSGSGDEQYF. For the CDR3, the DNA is TGTGCCAGCAGCGGCTCCGGAGACGAGCAGTACTTC.

The CDR3 nucleotides are TGTGCCAGCTCAGACCGGGACAGGGGGTCATGGTACAATGAGCAGTTCTTC. Its translation: CASSDRDRGSWYNEQFF. The chain recombines TRBV18 with TRBJ2-1; TRBD1 matches at 11 bases. CDR3 length equals 17 residues. Trimming at V came to 5 bases and at J to 4 bases, leaving 10 bases not matched to a gene. Germline V CDR1 and CDR2: KGHSH, LQKENI.

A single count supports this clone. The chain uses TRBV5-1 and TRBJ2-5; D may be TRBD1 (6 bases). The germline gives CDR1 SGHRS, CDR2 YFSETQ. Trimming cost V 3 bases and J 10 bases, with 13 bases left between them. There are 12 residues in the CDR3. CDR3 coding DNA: TGCGCCAGCAGCTACGACCAGGGGATCCAGTACTTC. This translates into CASSYDQGIQYF.

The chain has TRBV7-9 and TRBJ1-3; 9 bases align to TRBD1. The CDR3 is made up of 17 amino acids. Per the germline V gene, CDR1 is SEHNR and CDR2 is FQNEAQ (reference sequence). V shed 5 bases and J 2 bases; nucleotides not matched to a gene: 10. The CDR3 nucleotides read TGTGCCAGCAGCCCCAAGGACCGGGACAGGGCTGGAAACACCATATATTTT. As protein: CASSPKDRDRAGNTIYF.

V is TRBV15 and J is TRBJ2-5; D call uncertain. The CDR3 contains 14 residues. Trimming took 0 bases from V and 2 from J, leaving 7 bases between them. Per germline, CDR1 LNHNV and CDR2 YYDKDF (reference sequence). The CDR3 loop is CATSRDRLQETQYF. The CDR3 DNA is TGTGCCACCAGCAGAGACCGCCTACAAGAGACCCAGTACTTC.

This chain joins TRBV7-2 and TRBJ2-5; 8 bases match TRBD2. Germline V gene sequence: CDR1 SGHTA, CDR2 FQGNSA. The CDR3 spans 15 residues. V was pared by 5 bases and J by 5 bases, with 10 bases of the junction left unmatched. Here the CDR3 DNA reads TGTGCCAGCAGCCCGGATGGACTAGCCCGGGAGACCCAGTACTTC. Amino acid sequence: CASSPDGLARETQYF.

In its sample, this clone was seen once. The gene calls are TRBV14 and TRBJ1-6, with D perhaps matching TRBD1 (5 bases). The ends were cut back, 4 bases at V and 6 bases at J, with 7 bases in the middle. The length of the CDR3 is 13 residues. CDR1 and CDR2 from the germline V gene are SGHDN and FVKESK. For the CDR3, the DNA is TGTGCCAGCAGCCGACAGTCTAATTCACCCCTCCACTTT. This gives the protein CASSRQSNSPLHF.

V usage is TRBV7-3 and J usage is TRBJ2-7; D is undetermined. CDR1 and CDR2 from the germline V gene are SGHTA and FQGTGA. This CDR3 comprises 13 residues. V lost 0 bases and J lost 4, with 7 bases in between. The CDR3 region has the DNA TGTGCCAGCAGCTTAACTGAGGAGTACGAGCAGTACTTC. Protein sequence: CASSLTEEYEQYF.

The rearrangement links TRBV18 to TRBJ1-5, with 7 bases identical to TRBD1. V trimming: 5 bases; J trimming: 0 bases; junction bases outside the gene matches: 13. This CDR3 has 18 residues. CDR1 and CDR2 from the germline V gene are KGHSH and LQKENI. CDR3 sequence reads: CASSSPGTARYSNQPQHF. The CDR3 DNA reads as TGTGCCAGCTCAAGCCCCGGGACAGCTCGTTATAGCAATCAGCCCCAGCATTTT.

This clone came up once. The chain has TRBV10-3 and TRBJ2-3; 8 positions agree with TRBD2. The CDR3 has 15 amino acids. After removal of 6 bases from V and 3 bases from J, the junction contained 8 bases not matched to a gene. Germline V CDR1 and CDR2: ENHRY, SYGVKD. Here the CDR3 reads CAIREAGEVTDTQYF. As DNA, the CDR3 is TGTGCCATCAGGGAAGCGGGAGAGGTTACAGATACGCAGTATTTT.

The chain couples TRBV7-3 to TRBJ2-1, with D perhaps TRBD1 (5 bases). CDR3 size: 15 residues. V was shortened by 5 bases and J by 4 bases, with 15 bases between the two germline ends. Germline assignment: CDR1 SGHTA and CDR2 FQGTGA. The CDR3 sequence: CASSQDRDAYNEQFF. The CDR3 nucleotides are TGTGCCAGCAGCCAAGACAGAGATGCATACAATGAGCAGTTCTTC.